Presented here are 16 T cell receptor beta chains from one specimen sequenced in a study of PD-1 blockade in classical Hodgkin lymphoma. As for time point: cycle 4 day 1 (C4D1), after 5 to 7 weeks of nivolumab. Each and every patient relapsed after autologous stem cell transplantation, and patients got differing brentuximab vedotin exposure. Sequenced by immunoSEQ multiplex PCR; TCRdb stores in-frame clones only, minus some. This sample has over 15,000 clones, with roughly four fifths found just once. The material was peripheral blood mononuclear cells (PBMCs), obtained before the fourth cycle of nivolumab. The receptors here all came from a human donor with classical Hodgkin lymphoma.

The chain couples TRBV5-1 to TRBJ2-5; no reliable D call. CDR1 is SGHRS, CDR2 YFSETQ, per germline. Deletions cut 3 bases from V and 1 base from J, with 1 base between. The CDR3 contains 11 residues. In DNA form, the CDR3 reads TGCGCCAGCAGCTCCCAAGAGACCCAGTACTTC. It specifies CASSSQETQYF.

The rearrangement joins TRBV7-6 to TRBJ2-7, with a possible D match to TRBD2 (7 bases). CDR1 and CDR2 from the germline V gene are SGHVS and FNYEAQ. V was shortened by 1 base and J by 6 bases, with 19 bases between the two germline ends. This CDR3 is built from 16 residues. The CDR3 DNA is TGTGCCAGCAGCTTAGTTGGGGGGGCTCCAACATGCGAGCAGTACTTC. It codes for CASSLVGGAPTCEQYF.

The chain joins TRBV6-1 to TRBJ2-7; 8 bases fit TRBD2. J lost 3 bases, V lost 1 base, and 5 bases had no gene match. The CDR3 runs 15 residues. Germline CDR1 MNHNS, CDR2 SASEGT. CDR3 in DNA: TGTGCCAGCAGTGAAGGACTAGCGTCATTCTACGAGCAGTACTTC. Translating gives CASSEGLASFYEQYF.

V usage is TRBV5-1 and J usage is TRBJ1-1; 9 bases are a match to TRBD1. CDR3 length: 17 amino acids. V lost 1 base and J lost 0; bases outside the gene matches: 7. The germline gives CDR1 SGHRS, CDR2 YFSETQ. The CDR3 protein is CASSLNTGGGLNTEAFF. The CDR3 region has the DNA TGCGCCAGCAGCTTGAACACAGGGGGCGGCTTGAACACTGAAGCTTTCTTT. Drawing the rest from reference TRBV5-1 and TRBJ1-1, the complete variable domain is KAGVTQTPRYLIKTRGQQVTLSCSPISGHRSVSWYQQTPGQGLQFLFEYFSETQRNKGNFPGRFSGRQFSNSRSEMNVSTLELGDSALYLCASSLNTGGGLNTEAFFGQGTRLTVV.

This clone has just a few counts. The rearrangement uses TRBV6-1 and TRBJ1-1; D call uncertain. V was trimmed by 1 base and J by 7 bases, leaving 13 bases between them. Germline-derived CDR1 and CDR2 are MNHNS and SASEGT. The CDR3 is made up of 14 amino acids. CDR3 nucleotides: TGTGCCAGCAGTGAAGATGGGGAGACAAGTGAAGCTTTCTTT. This encodes CASSEDGETSEAFF.

DNA for the CDR3: TGTGCCAGCAGGATAGCCGGGACAGGATTCTCTGGGGCCAACGTCCTGACTTTC. Its translation: CASRIAGTGFSGANVLTF. V is TRBV28 and J is TRBJ2-6; 8 bases align to TRBD1. The J segment lost 0 bases and the V segment lost 6 bases, leaving 10 bases of the junction unmatched. This CDR3 is built from 18 residues. Germline loops: CDR1 MDHEN, CDR2 SYDVKM.

CDR3 bases: TGCGCCAGCAGCTTGGATATAGTCAATGAGCAGTTCTTC. Residues: CASSLDIVNEQFF. The chain recombines TRBV5-1 with TRBJ2-1; D gene unclear. Germline V gene data show CDR1 as SGHRS and CDR2 as YFSETQ. Trimming took off 0 bases at V and 6 bases at J, with 7 bases between the two ends. This CDR3 has 13 residues. The full variable domain, in which reference TRBV5-1 and TRBJ2-1 provide the parts outside the CDR3, is KAGVTQTPRYLIKTRGQQVTLSCSPISGHRSVSWYQQTPGQGLQFLFEYFSETQRNKGNFPGRFSGRQFSNSRSEMNVSTLELGDSALYLCASSLDIVNEQFFGPGTRLTVL.

Written as DNA, the CDR3 is TGTGCCAGCAGCTTACCAGGACAGGATTATGGCTACACCTTC. This gives the protein CASSLPGQDYGYTF. The rearrangement joins TRBV7-8 to TRBJ1-2, with 7 bases that match TRBD1. Germline CDR1 is SGHVS and CDR2 is FQNEAQ. The V and J ends lost 2 bases and 5 bases, in that order; junction bases with no gene match: 5. The CDR3 sequence is 14 residues long.

The chain uses TRBV5-1 and TRBJ2-1; no reliable D call. Germline lookup yields CDR1 SGHRS and CDR2 YFSETQ. The CDR3 has 12 residues. Trimming removed 2 bases at V and 8 bases at J, with 8 bases between. In DNA, the CDR3 is TGCGCCAGCAGCTTTGGTCTTGATGAGCAGTTCTTC. This codes for CASSFGLDEQFF.

CDR3 sequence reads: CASSLTGTTTDTQYF. Here the CDR3 DNA reads TGCGCCAGCAGCTTAACAGGGACGACGACAGATACGCAGTATTTT. The chain couples TRBV5-1 to TRBJ2-3; possibly TRBD1 for D (6 bases). The CDR3 totals 15 residues. The V end was cut by 2 bases, the J end by 3 bases, with 13 bases between. Germline CDR1 reads SGHRS; CDR2 reads YFSETQ.

This sequence joins TRBV4-2 and TRBJ1-1; no reliable D call. V was clipped by 0 bases and J by 8 bases, with 10 bases between them. There are 13 residues in the CDR3. Germline V gives CDR1 LGHNA, CDR2 YNFKEQ. The CDR3 here is CASSQDLSREAFF. Here the CDR3 DNA reads TGTGCCAGCAGCCAAGATCTATCCAGAGAAGCTTTCTTT.

In its sample, this clone was seen a few times. This chain links TRBV5-1 with TRBJ2-3, with 10 positions matching TRBD1. This CDR3 comprises 15 residues. Trimming cost V 0 bases and J 5 bases; bases outside gene matches: 3. Germline values: CDR1 SGHRS, CDR2 YFSETQ. The CDR3 DNA reads TGCGCCAGCAGCTTGGCCGGACAGGGGGAAGATACGCAGTATTTT. Translation: CASSLAGQGEDTQYF.

This CDR3 reads CASLTPYSNQPQHF. The CDR3 nucleotides read TGTGCCAGCCTGACCCCGTATAGCAATCAGCCCCAGCATTTT. This chain links TRBV6-6 with TRBJ1-5; no firm D call. CDR3 length equals 14 residues. CDR1 and CDR2 from the germline V gene are MNHNY and SVGAGI (reference sequence). The germline V and J ends were trimmed by 8 bases and 0 bases, with 11 bases remaining between them.

This clone was observed a single time. The chain has TRBV2 and TRBJ2-1, with 11 bases matching TRBD2. In germline, CDR1 is SNHLY, CDR2 FYNNEI. The V gene end was trimmed by 3 bases and the J gene end by 7 bases; junction bases not matched to a gene: 11. The CDR3 has 17 residues. In DNA, the CDR3 is TGTGCCAGCAGTGATAGGCGACTAGCGGGAACCAGTAATGAGCAGTTCTTC. It translates to CASSDRRLAGTSNEQFF.

The chain recombines TRBV6-6 with TRBJ2-3, with 7 bases fitting TRBD2. There are 13 residues in the CDR3. Germline CDR1 and CDR2: MNHNY and SVGAGI (reference sequence). Trimming took 11 bases from V and 4 from J; bases not matched to a gene: 9. DNA of the CDR3: TGTGCCGCGGGAGAAGCGGGTCCAGATACGCAGTATTTT. It encodes CAAGEAGPDTQYF.

The genes are TRBV5-1 and TRBJ2-1; TRBD2 agrees at 10 bases. V lost 4 bases, J lost 5 bases, and 9 bases stayed unmatched. Per the germline V gene, CDR1 is SGHRS and CDR2 is YFSETQ. CDR3 length equals 16 residues. CDR3 loop: CASSPLVSGGNNEQFF. CDR3 DNA: TGCGCCAGCAGCCCCCTGGTTAGCGGGGGGAACAATGAGCAGTTCTTC.